These 22 T cell receptor beta chains were all obtained from the same sample, sequenced in a study of T cell responses to AZD1222 COVID-19 vaccine (dated by TCRdb to the early 2020s). Libraries came from the immunoSEQ multiplex PCR assay. Entries here come from immuneACCESS through TCRdb and include only in-frame sequences with V and J called. Some clones fail to appear in such tables; in the studies checked, an unresolved V gene covers under half of the shortfall, and the cause of the remainder is unknown. This sample comprises more than 100,000 clones, 93% of them detected only once. The top ten clonotypes cover roughly 5.9% of the sample. This sample's time point label indicates: baseline before first vaccination. Material: peripheral blood, obtained on day 0 of AZD1222 vaccination. Receptor source: an adult in good health.

The gene calls are TRBV11-3 and TRBJ1-6; tentatively, D is TRBD1 (5 bases). From germline, CDR1 is SGHNT and CDR2 YENEEA. Trimming removed 9 bases at V and 4 bases at J, with 7 bases between. The CDR3 is made up of 12 amino acids. This CDR3 reads CARGRYNSPLHF. As DNA, the CDR3 is TGTGCCAGGGGACGGTATAATTCACCCCTCCACTTT.

The rearrangement links TRBV28 to TRBJ2-7; 10 bases line up with TRBD1. J was trimmed by 4 bases and V by 5 bases; bases with no gene match: 8. This CDR3 contains 15 residues. The germline V gene encodes CDR1 MDHEN and CDR2 SYDVKM. DNA of the CDR3: TGTGCCAGCAGTAAGAGACAGGGGGCTAGATACGAGCAGTACTTC. The encoded protein is CASSKRQGARYEQYF.

This sequence joins TRBV19 and TRBJ1-1; D is ambiguous. This CDR3 is built from 14 residues. V lost 7 bases to trimming and J lost 0 bases, with 12 bases between them. Germline V gives CDR1 LNHDA, CDR2 SQIVND (reference sequence). In DNA, the CDR3 is TGTGCCAGTAATACGATCCCCATGAACACTGAAGCTTTCTTT. This sequence encodes CASNTIPMNTEAFF.

This clone was counted once. This chain links TRBV9 with TRBJ2-1; weak D call: TRBD2 (6 bases). CDR3 length equals 12 residues. The V gene's germline CDR1 is SGDLS and CDR2 YYNGEE. The V end lost 3 bases, the J end lost 10 bases, and 11 bases lay between the germline ends. CDR3 region: CASSALASEQFF. The DNA of the CDR3 is TGTGCCAGCAGCGCCCTAGCGAGCGAGCAGTTCTTC.

The chain links TRBV10-3 to TRBJ2-1, with D possibly matching TRBD2 (5 bases). The V end was cut by 9 bases, the J end by 0 bases, with 9 bases between. The germline V gene encodes CDR1 ENHRY and CDR2 SYGVKD. This CDR3 contains 13 residues. CDR3 bases: TGTGCCATACGGGGAGACTCCTACAATGAGCAGTTCTTC. It translates to CAIRGDSYNEQFF.

The chain links TRBV12-3 or TRBV12-4 to TRBJ1-5; D unresolved. The length of the CDR3 is 13 residues. V shed 0 bases and J shed 4 bases, with 4 bases lying between them. In DNA form, the CDR3 reads TGTGCCAGCAGTTTAGCTGGGAATCAGCCCCAGCATTTT. As protein: CASSLAGNQPQHF.

This clone has a single count. The junction shows a germline mismatch at one end, possibly a read error. The V gene is TRBV13, the J gene TRBJ2-5; TRBD1 matches at 7 bases. Germline V gene data show CDR1 as PRHDT and CDR2 as FYEKMQ (reference sequence). This CDR3 spans 11 amino acids. The CDR3 DNA follows: TGTGCCAGCAGCACAGGGGCCACCGTCGACTTC. The encoded protein is CASSTGATVDF. The variable domain in full, with the rest retrieved from reference TRBV13 and TRBJ2-5, is AAGVIQSPRHLIKEKRETATLKCYPIPRHDTVYWYQQGPGQDPQFLISFYEKMQSDKGSIPDRFSAQQFSDYHSELNMSSLELGDSALYFCASSTGATVDFGPGTRLLVL.

The chain combines TRBV7-2 with TRBJ2-3; tentatively, D is TRBD1 or TRBD2 (5 bases each). The germline V gene encodes CDR1 SGHTA and CDR2 FQGNSA. Trimming stripped 3 bases from V and 2 bases from J, with 9 bases between. This CDR3 has 14 residues. This CDR3 is CASSFRDLTDTQYF. CDR3 coding DNA: TGTGCCAGCAGCTTCAGGGACCTCACAGATACGCAGTATTTT.

This sequence joins TRBV9 and TRBJ1-2; D gene ambiguous. CDR1 is SGDLS and CDR2 is YYNGEE in the germline V gene. The CDR3 length is 12 residues. Trimming removed 5 bases at V and 6 bases at J, with 11 bases between. The CDR3 is CASREVVDGYTF. Written as DNA, the CDR3 is TGTGCCAGCAGAGAGGTGGTTGATGGCTACACCTTC.

The J gene is TRBJ2-5, the V gene TRBV4-1; possibly TRBD1 for D (6 bases). Per germline, CDR1 MGHRA and CDR2 YSYEKL. V lost 0 bases and J lost 6, with 11 bases in between. The CDR3 length is 14 residues. Written as DNA, the CDR3 is TGCGCCAGCAGCCAAGAGCAGGGGATACAGACCCAGTACTTC. It encodes CASSQEQGIQTQYF.

CDR3 coding DNA: TGTGCCAGCAGTGAATGGCCTAGCGGGAGGGCCTTCGAGCAGTACTTC. Protein sequence: CASSEWPSGRAFEQYF. The rearrangement links TRBV6-1 to TRBJ2-7; 12 bases match TRBD2. The CDR3 runs to 16 residues. From germline, CDR1 is MNHNS and CDR2 SASEGT. Trimming took 2 bases from V and 6 from J; bases not matched to a gene: 8.

The J gene is TRBJ2-1, the V gene TRBV3-1 (or the pseudogene TRBV3-2); 10 positions agree with TRBD2. Germline V CDR1 and CDR2: LGHDT, YNNKEL (reference sequence). Trimming took 1 base from V and 9 from J; bases not matched to a gene: 6. The CDR3 runs 15 residues. The CDR3 loop reads CASSQAGAGGREQFF. DNA of the CDR3: TGTGCCAGCAGCCAAGCGGGAGCGGGGGGGCGTGAGCAGTTCTTC.

The CDR3 nucleotides are TGCGCCGGGGGACCCACCCGGGAGACCCAGTACTTC. Its translation is CAGGPTRETQYF. The gene calls are TRBV5-1 and TRBJ2-5; tentatively, D is TRBD1 or TRBD2 (5 bases each). Trimming removed 10 bases from V and 5 bases from J, with 15 bases in between. Germline values: CDR1 SGHRS, CDR2 YFSETQ. The CDR3 runs 12 residues.

The chain uses TRBV9 and TRBJ2-2; a weak D match, TRBD2 (6 bases). Trimming removed 2 bases at V and 4 bases at J, with 9 bases between. CDR1 and CDR2 (germline): SGDLS, YYNGEE. This CDR3 has 14 amino acids. CDR3 protein: CASSVGGITGELFF. The CDR3 bases are TGTGCCAGCAGCGTCGGGGGTATCACCGGGGAGCTGTTTTTT.

In regard to this clone: The same CDR3 arises from other DNA sequences in this sample as well. The chain uses TRBV3-1 (or the pseudogene TRBV3-2) and TRBJ1-1; 7 bases map to TRBD1. The junction had 3 bases not matched to a gene; V was cut back by 1 base and J by 10 bases. This CDR3 region has 12 residues. CDR1 is LGHDT and CDR2 is YNNKEL in the germline V gene (reference sequence). CDR3 protein: CASSQGAGGAFF. The CDR3 DNA sequence: TGTGCCAGCAGCCAAGGAGCAGGGGGAGCTTTCTTT.

The chain combines TRBV3-1 (or the pseudogene TRBV3-2) with TRBJ2-3; D gene ambiguous. The CDR3 sequence is 16 residues long. Germline V gene lookup returns CDR1 LGHDT and CDR2 YNNKEL (reference sequence). Deletions cut 1 base from V and 0 bases from J, with 11 bases between. For the CDR3, the DNA is TGTGCCAGCAGCCAAGGCAGGTCCCCTAGCACAGATACGCAGTATTTT. Translating gives CASSQGRSPSTDTQYF.

This clone was counted a single time. This chain links TRBV9 with TRBJ2-5; D gene unclear. Trimming left V 0 bases short and J 4 bases short, with 13 bases between. This CDR3 spans 15 amino acids. In germline, CDR1 is SGDLS, CDR2 YYNGEE. CDR3 residues: CASSVVGMTGETQYF. As DNA, the CDR3 is TGTGCCAGCAGCGTAGTCGGCATGACGGGAGAGACCCAGTACTTC.

The rearrangement uses TRBV3-1 (or the pseudogene TRBV3-2) and TRBJ2-5, with unresolved D. The CDR3 is 11 amino acids. Trimming took off 2 bases at V and 7 bases at J, with 5 bases between the two ends. Germline CDR1 reads LGHDT; CDR2 reads YNNKEL (reference sequence). In DNA form, the CDR3 reads TGTGCCAGCAGCCAAAGCTCGACCCAGTACTTC. Amino acids: CASSQSSTQYF.

The CDR3 reads CASSFRTSYTDTQYF. The CDR3 DNA is TGTGCCAGCAGCTTCCGGACTAGCTACACAGATACGCAGTATTTT. The chain links TRBV3-1 (or the pseudogene TRBV3-2) to TRBJ2-3, with 8 bases that match TRBD2. The CDR3 has 15 residues. Trimming removed 5 bases from V and 2 bases from J; junction bases left unmatched: 6. Germline CDR1 and CDR2: LGHDT and YNNKEL (reference sequence).

V usage is TRBV7-2 and J usage is TRBJ2-6, with D maybe TRBD2 (5 bases). CDR1 SGHTA and CDR2 FQGNSA come from the germline V gene. The CDR3 has 17 amino acids. The ends were cut back, 1 base at V and 0 bases at J, with 10 bases in the middle. The CDR3 here is CASSLGTPPSGANVLTF. The CDR3 DNA is TGTGCCAGCAGCTTAGGGACTCCACCCTCTGGGGCCAACGTCCTGACTTTC.

The genes are TRBV5-1 and TRBJ1-1; 8 nucleotides align to TRBD1. V was clipped by 1 base and J by 0 bases; unmatched bases: 11. Per the germline V gene, CDR1 is SGHRS and CDR2 is YFSETQ. The CDR3 runs 18 residues. This chain's CDR3 is CASSLPNRTGTMNTEAFF. The CDR3 nucleotides are TGCGCCAGCAGCTTGCCCAATCGGACAGGGACGATGAACACTGAAGCTTTCTTT.

With regard to this clone: The sample carries other DNA sequences with the same CDR3. The CDR3 reads CASSLAGVYEQYF. DNA of the CDR3: TGCGCCAGCAGCTTGGCAGGTGTCTACGAGCAGTACTTC. This rearrangement joins TRBV5-1 to TRBJ2-7, with unresolved D. Germline CDR1 SGHRS, CDR2 YFSETQ. Trimming shortened V by 0 bases and J by 3 bases, and 7 bases separated the two germline ends. The CDR3 totals 13 residues.